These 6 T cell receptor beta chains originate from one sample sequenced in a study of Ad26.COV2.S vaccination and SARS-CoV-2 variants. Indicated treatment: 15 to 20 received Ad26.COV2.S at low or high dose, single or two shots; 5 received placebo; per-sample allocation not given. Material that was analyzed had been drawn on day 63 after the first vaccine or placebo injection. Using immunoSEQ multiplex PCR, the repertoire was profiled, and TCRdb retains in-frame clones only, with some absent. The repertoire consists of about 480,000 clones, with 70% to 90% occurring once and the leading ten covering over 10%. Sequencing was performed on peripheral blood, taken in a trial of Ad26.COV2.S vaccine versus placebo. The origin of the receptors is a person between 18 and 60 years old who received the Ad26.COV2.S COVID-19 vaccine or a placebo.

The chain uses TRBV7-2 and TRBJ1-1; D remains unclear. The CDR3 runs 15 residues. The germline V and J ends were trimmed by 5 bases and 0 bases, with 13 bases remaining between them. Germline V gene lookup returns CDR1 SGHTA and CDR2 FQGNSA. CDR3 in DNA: TGTGCCAGCAGCGGCGTCCGGCGGATGAACACTGAAGCTTTCTTT. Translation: CASSGVRRMNTEAFF.

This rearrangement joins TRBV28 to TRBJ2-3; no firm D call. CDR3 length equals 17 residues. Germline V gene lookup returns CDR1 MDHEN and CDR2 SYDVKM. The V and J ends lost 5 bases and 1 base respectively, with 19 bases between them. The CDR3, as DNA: TGTGCCAGCAGTACCAGAAGGATGGCTTCTCGCACAGATACGCAGTATTTT. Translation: CASSTRRMASRTDTQYF.

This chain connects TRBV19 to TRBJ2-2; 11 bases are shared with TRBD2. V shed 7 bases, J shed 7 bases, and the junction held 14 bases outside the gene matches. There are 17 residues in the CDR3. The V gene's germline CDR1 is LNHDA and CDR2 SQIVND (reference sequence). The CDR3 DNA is TGTGCCAGTATCGATAGCGGGAGGGCCCCCTTTAACGGGGAGCTGTTTTTT. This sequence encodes CASIDSGRAPFNGELFF.

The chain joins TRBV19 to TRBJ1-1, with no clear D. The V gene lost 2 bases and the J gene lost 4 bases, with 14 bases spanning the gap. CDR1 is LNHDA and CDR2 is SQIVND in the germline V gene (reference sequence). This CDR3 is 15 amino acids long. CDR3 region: CASSIFFRSPTEAFF. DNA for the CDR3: TGTGCCAGTAGTATATTCTTCAGGTCCCCCACTGAAGCTTTCTTT.

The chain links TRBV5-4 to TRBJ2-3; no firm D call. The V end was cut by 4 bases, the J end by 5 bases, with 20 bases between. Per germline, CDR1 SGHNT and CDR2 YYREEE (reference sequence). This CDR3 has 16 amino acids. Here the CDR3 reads CASSPPGRLIIDTQYF. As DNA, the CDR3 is TGTGCCAGCAGCCCCCCTGGTCGCCTAATTATAGATACGCAGTATTTT.

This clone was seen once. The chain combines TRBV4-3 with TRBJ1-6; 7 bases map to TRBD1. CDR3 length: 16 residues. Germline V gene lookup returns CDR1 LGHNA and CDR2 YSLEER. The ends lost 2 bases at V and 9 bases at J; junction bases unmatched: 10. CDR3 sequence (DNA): TGCGCCAGCAGCCAACTTCAGGGACAGAACCTTTCACCCCTCCACTTT. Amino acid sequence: CASSQLQGQNLSPLHF.